These 14 T cell receptor beta chains were all obtained from the same sample, sequenced in a study of T cells in tuberculosis. Generated by immunoSEQ multiplex PCR, the TCRdb table keeps only in-frame clones and is missing some. The sample lists some 49,000 clones; 90% to 95% were seen once. Time point specified: new active TB diagnosis, blood taken before or within 7 days of starting treatment. This material consisted of PBMCs, taken at tuberculosis diagnosis. The receptors here all came from an adult with tuberculosis.

CDR3 protein: CASSQGLAGKGEQYF. In DNA, the CDR3 is TGTGCCAGCAGCCAAGGGTTAGCGGGGAAGGGGGAGCAGTACTTC. The rearrangement joins TRBV14 to TRBJ2-7; 8 bases map to TRBD2. The V gene's germline CDR1 is SGHDN and CDR2 FVKESK. Trimming at V came to 1 base and at J to 7 bases, leaving 9 bases not matched to a gene. The CDR3 is made up of 15 amino acids.

The chain employs TRBV7-2 and TRBJ2-7; 12 nucleotides line up with TRBD2. Germline V gives CDR1 SGHTA, CDR2 FQGNSA. This CDR3 is 15 amino acids long. Germline trimming cut 4 bases from V and 3 bases from J; bases unmatched to any gene: 4. CDR3 in amino acids: CASSSKGLAGYEQYF. Written as DNA, the CDR3 is TGTGCCAGCAGCTCGAAGGGACTAGCGGGCTACGAGCAGTACTTC.

This chain connects TRBV20-1 to TRBJ1-4; no firm D call. In germline, CDR1 is DFQATT, CDR2 SNEGSKA (reference sequence). CDR3 size: 11 residues. Between the trimmed V and J ends, which lost 7 bases and 6 bases, there was a span of 9 bases. CDR3: CSGTADEKLFF. DNA for the CDR3: TGCAGTGGAACAGCAGATGAAAAACTGTTTTTT.

This clone showed up just once. This chain links TRBV11-2 with TRBJ2-5, with 9 nucleotides matching TRBD2. CDR1 and CDR2 (germline): SGHAT, FQNNGV. The CDR3 extends over 18 amino acids. Losses at the gene ends were 0 bases for V and 5 bases for J; bases not matched to a gene: 13. The CDR3 nucleotides read TGTGCCAGCAGCTTAGACGCGGCGGCGGGAGGGTTCGGGGAGACCCAGTACTTC. Translating gives CASSLDAAAGGFGETQYF.

This clone is labeled as medium-sized. This chain links TRBV19 with TRBJ1-5, with 7 positions matching TRBD1. This CDR3 has 16 residues. Germline lookup yields CDR1 LNHDA and CDR2 SQIVND (reference sequence). V lost 5 bases to trimming and J lost 7 bases; unmatched junction nucleotides: 14. As DNA, the CDR3 is TGTGCCAGTAGTTTTTCGACAGGGACGGTAGGACAGCCCCAGCATTTT. This codes for CASSFSTGTVGQPQHF.

The genes are TRBV28 and TRBJ2-2, with TRBD2 identical over 7 bases. The CDR3 has 19 residues. V lost 6 bases, J lost 2 bases, and 18 bases stayed unmatched. Germline loops: CDR1 MDHEN, CDR2 SYDVKM. The CDR3 spells CASRTETGDYFFNTGELFF. The CDR3 DNA reads TGTGCCAGCAGGACAGAGACTGGGGACTATTTCTTTAACACCGGGGAGCTGTTTTTT.

The chain combines TRBV2 with TRBJ1-5, with D unresolved. The CDR3 loop spans 11 amino acids. From germline, CDR1 is SNHLY and CDR2 FYNNEI. The V and J ends lost 0 bases and 13 bases respectively, with 7 bases between them. The CDR3 here is CASSEAHGQHF. The CDR3 DNA reads as TGTGCCAGCAGTGAAGCACACGGGCAGCATTTT.

The gene calls are TRBV5-4 and TRBJ1-1; 7 nucleotides agree with TRBD1. V lost 2 bases and J lost 1; bases outside the gene matches: 2. The germline V gene has CDR1 SGHNT and CDR2 YYREEE (reference sequence). The CDR3 runs 14 residues. CDR3 nucleotides: TGTGCCAGCAGCTTCCCAGGGGGGAACACTGAAGCTTTCTTT. This encodes CASSFPGGNTEAFF.

The rearrangement uses TRBV6-5 and TRBJ2-2; no definite D call. The germline gives CDR1 MNHEY, CDR2 SVGAGI. The CDR3 runs 14 residues. V was shortened by 6 bases and J by 1 base, with 9 bases between the two germline ends. The CDR3 DNA is TGTGCCAGCAGCCGCTATCAGAACACCGGGGAGCTGTTTTTT. It codes for CASSRYQNTGELFF.

The gene calls are TRBV30 and TRBJ2-3; weak D call: TRBD2 (5 bases). The V end was cut by 4 bases, the J end by 6 bases, with 11 bases between. CDR1 is GTSNPN and CDR2 is SVGIG in the germline V gene (reference sequence). The CDR3 has 12 residues. The CDR3 loop reads CAWTGLGDTQYF. The CDR3 nucleotides are TGTGCCTGGACGGGATTGGGGGATACGCAGTATTTT. Drawing the rest from reference TRBV30 and TRBJ2-3, the complete variable domain is SQTIHQWPATLVQPVGSPLSLECTVEGTSNPNLYWYRQAAGRGLQLLFYSVGIGQISSEVPQNLSASRPQDRQFILSSKKLLLSDSGFYLCAWTGLGDTQYFGPGTRLTVL.

The gene calls are TRBV30 and TRBJ1-1; 10 bases agree with TRBD1. CDR3 length: 15 amino acids. From germline, CDR1 is GTSNPN and CDR2 SVGIG (reference sequence). The J segment lost 8 bases and the V segment lost 1 base, leaving 10 bases of the junction unmatched. This CDR3 reads CAWSGRDRGEVEAFF. The CDR3 nucleotides read TGTGCCTGGAGTGGACGGGACAGGGGTGAAGTGGAAGCTTTCTTT.

The chain has TRBV19 and TRBJ2-1; 7 bases fit TRBD1. The CDR3 contains 15 residues. Germline CDR1 reads LNHDA; CDR2 reads SQIVND (reference sequence). Germline trimming cut 6 bases from V and 6 bases from J; bases unmatched to any gene: 11. CDR3: CASSRTTGRGNEQFF. In DNA form, the CDR3 reads TGTGCCAGTAGCCGAACGACAGGGCGAGGCAATGAGCAGTTCTTC.

This chain connects TRBV6-6 to TRBJ1-3, with D possibly being TRBD1 (6 bases). This CDR3 has 13 amino acids. Trimming left V 5 bases short and J 1 base short, with 6 bases between. Germline lookup yields CDR1 MNHNY and CDR2 SVGAGI (reference sequence). CDR3 sequence (DNA): TGTGCCAGCAGTGGACAGTCTGGAAACACCATATATTTT. Protein product: CASSGQSGNTIYF.

The chain combines TRBV25-1 with TRBJ1-3; unclear D gene. V lost 4 bases and J lost 3, with 4 bases in between. CDR1 is MGHDK, CDR2 SYGVNS, per germline. CDR3 size: 12 residues. The CDR3 protein is CASSGVGNTIYF. The CDR3 nucleotides read TGTGCCAGCAGTGGCGTTGGAAACACCATATATTTT.